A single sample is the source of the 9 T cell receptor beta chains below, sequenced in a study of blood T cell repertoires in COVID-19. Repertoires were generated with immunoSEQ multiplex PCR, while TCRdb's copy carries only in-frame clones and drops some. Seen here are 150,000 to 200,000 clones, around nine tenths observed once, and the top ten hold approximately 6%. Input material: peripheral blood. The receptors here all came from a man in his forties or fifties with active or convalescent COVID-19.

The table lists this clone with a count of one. The chain's CDR3 is CASSRAAGTLNTGELFF. The CDR3 DNA reads as TGTGCCAGCAGCCGGGCCGCCGGGACTCTGAACACCGGGGAGCTGTTTTTT. This chain uses TRBV14 with TRBJ2-2; maybe TRBD2 (6 bases). V shed 4 bases and J shed 1 base, with 16 bases lying between them. The CDR3 has 17 amino acids. Germline loops: CDR1 SGHDN, CDR2 FVKESK.

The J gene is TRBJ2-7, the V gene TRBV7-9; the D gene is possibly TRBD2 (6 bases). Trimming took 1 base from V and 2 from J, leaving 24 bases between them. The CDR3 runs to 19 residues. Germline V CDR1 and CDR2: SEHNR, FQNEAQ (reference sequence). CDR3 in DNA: TGTGCCAGCAGCTTAGAGCTAGCGCTGAGGTGGAGGAAAACCTACGAGCAGTACTTC. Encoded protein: CASSLELALRWRKTYEQYF.

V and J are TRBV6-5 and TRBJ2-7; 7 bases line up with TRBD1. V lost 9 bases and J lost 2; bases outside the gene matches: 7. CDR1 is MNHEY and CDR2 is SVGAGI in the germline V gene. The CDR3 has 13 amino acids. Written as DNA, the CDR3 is TGTGCCAGTAACCGGGACAGAACCTACGAGCAGTACTTC. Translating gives CASNRDRTYEQYF.

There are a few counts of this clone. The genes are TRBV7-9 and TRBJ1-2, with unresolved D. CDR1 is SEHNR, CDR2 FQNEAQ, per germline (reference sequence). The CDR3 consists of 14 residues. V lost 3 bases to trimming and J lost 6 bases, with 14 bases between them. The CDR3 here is CASSLGGGVDGYTF. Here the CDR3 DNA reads TGTGCCAGCAGCTTGGGTGGAGGTGTAGATGGCTACACCTTC.

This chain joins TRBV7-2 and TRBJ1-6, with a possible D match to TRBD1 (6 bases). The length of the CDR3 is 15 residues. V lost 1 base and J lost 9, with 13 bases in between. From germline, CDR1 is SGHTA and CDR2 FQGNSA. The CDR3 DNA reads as TGTGCCAGCAGCTTAGAGATAACAGGGAGTTCACCCCTCCACTTT. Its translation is CASSLEITGSSPLHF. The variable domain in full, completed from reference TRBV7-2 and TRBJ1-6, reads GAGVSQSPSNKVTEKGKDVELRCDPISGHTALYWYRQSLGQGLEFLIYFQGNSAPDKSGLPSDRFSAERTGGSVSTLTIQRTQQEDSAVYLCASSLEITGSSPLHFGNGTRLTVT.

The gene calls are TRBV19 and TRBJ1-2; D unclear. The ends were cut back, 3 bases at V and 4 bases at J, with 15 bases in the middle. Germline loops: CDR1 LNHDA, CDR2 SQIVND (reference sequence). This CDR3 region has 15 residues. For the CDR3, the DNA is TGTGCCAGTAGTATGTCCCCCCTGGGGAGCTATGGCTACACCTTC. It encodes CASSMSPLGSYGYTF.

CDR3 nucleotides: TGTGCCAGCAGGCGACAGGACGGACCCGCCTACGAGCAGTACTTC. Its protein is CASRRQDGPAYEQYF. The chain couples TRBV6-5 to TRBJ2-7, with a tentative D call TRBD1 (6 bases). The CDR3 covers 15 residues. V gave up 6 bases and J gave up 2 bases, with 17 bases separating them. Per germline, CDR1 MNHEY and CDR2 SVGAGI.

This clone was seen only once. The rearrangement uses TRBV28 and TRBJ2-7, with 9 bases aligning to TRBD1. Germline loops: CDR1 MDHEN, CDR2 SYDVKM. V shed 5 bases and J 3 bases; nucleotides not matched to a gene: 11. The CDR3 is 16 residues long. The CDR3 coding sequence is TGTGCCAGCAGTATACGTCCGGGACAGGGAATCTACGAGCAGTACTTC. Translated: CASSIRPGQGIYEQYF.

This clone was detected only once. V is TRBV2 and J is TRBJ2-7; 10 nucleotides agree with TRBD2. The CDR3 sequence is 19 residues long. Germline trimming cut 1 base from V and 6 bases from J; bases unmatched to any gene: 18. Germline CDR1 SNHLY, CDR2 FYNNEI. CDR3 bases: TGTGCCAGCAGTGAAGAATCTAGGGGTCTAGCGGGGGTGGCTTCCGAGCAGTACTTC. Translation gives CASSEESRGLAGVASEQYF.